The 20 T cell receptor beta chains in this list originate from one sample, sequenced in a study of blood T cell repertoires in COVID-19. Clones were read by immunoSEQ multiplex PCR, and TCRdb kept only the in-frame ones, dropping some. The table records under 200,000 clones, around nine tenths of them present only once. The sample was peripheral blood. The receptors come from a man in his 70s with acute or convalescent COVID-19.

The genes are TRBV29-1 and TRBJ2-5; TRBD2 matches at 14 bases. Germline CDR1 SQVTM, CDR2 ANQGSEA. With 7 bases clipped from V and 5 bases from J, the junction kept 3 bases outside the gene matches. The CDR3 consists of 13 residues. The CDR3 here is CSARTSGRETQYF. The CDR3 DNA follows: TGCAGCGCTAGGACTAGCGGGAGGGAGACCCAGTACTTC.

V gene TRBV24-1 combines with J gene TRBJ1-2; D may be TRBD1 (6 bases). Trimming stripped 3 bases from V and 8 bases from J, with 24 bases between. Germline assignment: CDR1 KGHDR and CDR2 SFDVKD. The CDR3 is 17 residues long. The CDR3: CATSDTRGGAQAEGYTF. CDR3 nucleotides: TGTGCCACCAGTGATACCCGGGGGGGGGCGCAGGCAGAAGGCTACACCTTC.

This clone was picked up a small number of times. This sample includes further DNA sequences coding for the same CDR3. The genes are TRBV2 and TRBJ2-6; perhaps TRBD1 as D (5 bases). V was pared by 3 bases and J by 2 bases, with 5 bases between. The V gene's germline CDR1 is SNHLY and CDR2 FYNNEI. This CDR3 has 14 residues. The CDR3 here is CASSDRAGANVLTF. DNA for the CDR3: TGTGCCAGCAGTGACAGGGCTGGGGCCAACGTCCTGACTTTC. Full variable domain (rest looked up from reference TRBV2 and TRBJ2-6): EPEVTQTPSHQVTQMGQEVILRCVPISNHLYFYWYRQILGQKVEFLVSFYNNEISEKSEIFDDQFSVERPDGSNFTLKIRSTKLEDSAMYFCASSDRAGANVLTFGAGSRLTVL.

This chain uses TRBV28 with TRBJ1-4, with a weak D call TRBD1 (6 bases). CDR3 size: 16 residues. Looked up from germline, CDR1 is MDHEN and CDR2 is SYDVKM. V gave up 5 bases and J gave up 7 bases, with 20 bases separating them. The CDR3 nucleotides are TGTGCCAGCAGTCCCCTTAAACAGGGCCTCCCTGAAAAACTGTTTTTT. Its translation is CASSPLKQGLPEKLFF.

The V and J genes are TRBV10-1 and TRBJ2-5; 8 bases are a match to TRBD2. V lost 4 bases and J lost 3; bases outside the gene matches: 1. Germline CDR1 reads WNHNN; CDR2 reads SYGVQD (reference sequence). This CDR3 has 13 residues. The CDR3 nucleotides read TGCGCCAGCAGTGCCGGGAGGGAAGAGACCCAGTACTTC. It encodes CASSAGREETQYF.

The CDR3 DNA reads TGTGCCAGCAGCCCAGGGGTGTGGAACACTGAAGCTTTCTTT. This translates into CASSPGVWNTEAFF. This sequence joins TRBV5-6 and TRBJ1-1, with D tentatively TRBD1 (6 bases). Trimming pared 4 bases from V and 1 base from J, leaving 11 bases between. Germline loops: CDR1 SGHDT, CDR2 YYEEEE. The CDR3 is made up of 14 amino acids.

V gene TRBV6-5 combines with J gene TRBJ2-4; tentative D call: TRBD1 (5 bases). This CDR3 contains 11 residues. Germline V gene data show CDR1 as MNHEY and CDR2 as SVGAGI. CDR3 DNA sequence: TGTGCTACAGGAGCCAAAAACATTCAGTACTTC. Translating it yields CATGAKNIQYF.

The chain couples TRBV12-3 or TRBV12-4 to TRBJ1-2, with a tentative D call TRBD1 (5 bases). Trimming took 5 bases from V and 8 from J, leaving 15 bases between them. This CDR3 contains 13 residues. Written as DNA, the CDR3 is TGTGCCAGCAGTCTACTACCCCGGACAGGCTACACCTTC. Translated: CASSLLPRTGYTF.

This rearrangement joins TRBV10-3 to TRBJ1-2; possibly TRBD1 for D (6 bases). Trimming left V 10 bases short and J 2 bases short, with 14 bases between. Germline V lookup: CDR1 ENHRY, CDR2 SYGVKD. CDR3 length equals 13 residues. CDR3: CATLAQGNYGYTF. The CDR3 DNA is TGTGCCACGTTGGCACAGGGAAACTATGGCTACACCTTC.

The chain links TRBV9 to TRBJ2-7; 11 bases match TRBD2. Germline V gene sequence: CDR1 SGDLS, CDR2 YYNGEE. The CDR3 loop spans 15 amino acids. J was trimmed by 4 bases and V by 7 bases; bases with no gene match: 10. In DNA, the CDR3 is TGTGCCAGCTCCCGGAATAGCGGGAGGGGGTACGAGCAGTACTTC. Translation: CASSRNSGRGYEQYF.

The rearrangement uses TRBV12-2 and TRBJ1-5; the table's D gene call, TRBD1, was not cross checked with the DNA. TRBV12-2 is marked as a pseudogene. The CDR3 length is 18 residues. Written as DNA, the CDR3 is TGTGCCCCGTTCCCGACCGGGGACAGCTGTGTGCGCAATCAGCCCCAGCATTTT. Its translation: CAPFPTGDSCVRNQPQHF.

V gene TRBV29-1 combines with J gene TRBJ2-1; D uncertain. This CDR3 contains 12 residues. Between the trimmed V and J ends, which lost 6 bases and 0 bases, there was a span of 6 bases. The germline V gene has CDR1 SQVTM and CDR2 ANQGSEA. This chain's CDR3 is CSVSGSYNEQFF. DNA of the CDR3: TGCAGCGTGAGTGGCTCCTACAATGAGCAGTTCTTC.

The genes are TRBV2 and TRBJ1-4; D call uncertain. CDR1 and CDR2 (germline): SNHLY, FYNNEI. The CDR3 has 15 residues. With 6 bases removed from V and 0 bases from J, the gap between germline ends came to 11 bases. CDR3 protein: CASRNGVSTNEKLFF. CDR3 DNA sequence: TGTGCCAGCAGGAATGGAGTATCAACTAATGAAAAACTGTTTTTT.

The chain combines TRBV14 with TRBJ2-1; TRBD2 matches at 8 bases. Trimming removed 4 bases from V and 4 bases from J; junction bases left unmatched: 6. The CDR3 has 15 residues. Looked up from germline, CDR1 is SGHDN and CDR2 is FVKESK. CDR3 region: CASSPGRAFYNEQFF. CDR3 bases: TGTGCCAGCAGCCCCGGGAGGGCCTTTTACAATGAGCAGTTCTTC.

The chain links TRBV4-1 to TRBJ2-1; 7 bases match TRBD1. V lost 4 bases to trimming and J lost 5 bases; unmatched junction nucleotides: 2. The CDR3 consists of 13 residues. Per the germline V gene, CDR1 is MGHRA and CDR2 is YSYEKL. CDR3 sequence: CASSRGQDNEQFF. CDR3 sequence (DNA): TGCGCCAGCAGCCGTGGACAGGACAATGAGCAGTTCTTC.

The chain combines TRBV27 with TRBJ1-6; tentatively, D is TRBD1 (5 bases). The CDR3 has 12 residues. Germline CDR1 reads MNHEY; CDR2 reads SMNVEV (reference sequence). V dropped 6 bases and J dropped 10 bases, with 10 bases sitting between them. CDR3 loop: CASRGLGSPLHF. In DNA, the CDR3 is TGTGCCAGCAGGGGGCTGGGATCACCCCTCCACTTT.

This clone was seen once. The V and J genes are TRBV4-2 and TRBJ2-3, with a weak D call TRBD2 (5 bases). The V gene lost 1 base and the J gene lost 3 bases, with 17 bases spanning the gap. From germline, CDR1 is LGHNA and CDR2 YNFKEQ. The CDR3 is 17 residues long. This CDR3 is CASSQVPWPSGTDTQYF. CDR3 DNA: TGTGCCAGCAGCCAAGTCCCGTGGCCTTCGGGAACAGATACGCAGTATTTT.

The chain links TRBV29-1 to TRBJ1-1; D gene uncertain. V was shortened by 8 bases and J by 0 bases, with 10 bases between the two germline ends. The V gene's germline CDR1 is SQVTM and CDR2 ANQGSEA. CDR3 length: 12 residues. The CDR3, as DNA: TGCAGCCCTAGTCGAATGAACACTGAAGCTTTCTTT. Translating it yields CSPSRMNTEAFF.

The chain employs TRBV7-2 and TRBJ1-4, with a tentative D call TRBD1 (5 bases). Germline V CDR1 and CDR2: SGHTA, FQGNSA. This CDR3 region has 15 residues. V lost 1 base and J 2 bases, leaving 8 bases between the germline ends. The CDR3 reads CASSLGYRTNEKLFF. The CDR3 region has the DNA TGTGCCAGCAGCTTAGGATACAGGACTAATGAAAAACTGTTTTTT.

The chain joins TRBV27 to TRBJ1-2, with 8 bases identical to TRBD1. The germline CDR1 and CDR2 sequences are MNHEY and SMNVEV (reference sequence). V gave up 3 bases and J gave up 8 bases; unmatched junction bases: 11. CDR3 size: 15 residues. CDR3 protein: CASSFNRGIGEGYTF. For the CDR3, the DNA is TGTGCCAGCAGTTTTAACAGGGGGATAGGAGAGGGCTACACCTTC.